This T cell receptor beta chain is from a study of blood T cell repertoires in COVID-19. Study-level background: The United States, Italy and Spain were the sources of the acute and convalescent COVID-19 samples. From T cells, B-cell-depleted T cells, or PBMCs came the material, which was cDNA or gDNA.

Authors' data handling: Estimation of nucleated cell counts relied on the amplification of reference gene primers. Produced via immunoSEQ multiplex PCR; TCRdb's table is partial and in-frame only. V and J calls plus clone size are reproduced from that table; the DNA served to infer D and trimming. The sample holds 37,000 or so clones, around 90% seen once. The germline CDR1 and CDR2 sequences are MNHEY and SVGAGI. The CDR3 runs to 15 residues. Germline trimming cut 6 bases from V and 7 bases from J; bases unmatched to any gene: 9. This receptor was identified in a human donor in a cohort sampled during active COVID-19. This chain joins TRBV6-5 and TRBJ2-2; 9 bases map to TRBD1. Sequenced material: peripheral blood. CDR3 loop: CASSKDRGIIGELFF. The CDR3 coding sequence is TGTGCCAGCAGCAAAGACAGGGGGATCATCGGGGAGCTGTTTTTT.